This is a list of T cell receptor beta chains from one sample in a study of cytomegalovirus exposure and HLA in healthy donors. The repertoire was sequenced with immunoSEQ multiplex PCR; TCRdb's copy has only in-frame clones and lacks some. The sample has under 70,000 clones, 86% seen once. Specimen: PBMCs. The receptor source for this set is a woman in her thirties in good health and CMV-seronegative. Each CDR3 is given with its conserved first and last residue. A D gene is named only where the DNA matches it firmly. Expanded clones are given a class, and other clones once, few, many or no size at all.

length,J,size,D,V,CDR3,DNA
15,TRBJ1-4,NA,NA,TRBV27,CASSSEGVTNEKLFF,TGTGCCAGCAGTTCCGAGGGTGTAACTAATGAAAAACTGTTTTTT
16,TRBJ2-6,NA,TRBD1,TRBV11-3,CASSLETGAGANVLTF,TGTGCCAGCAGCTTAGAGACAGGGGCTGGGGCCAACGTCCTGACTTTC
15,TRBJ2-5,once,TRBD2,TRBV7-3,CASSPGLAEQETQYF,TGTGCCAGCAGCCCGGGACTAGCGGAACAAGAGACCCAGTACTTC
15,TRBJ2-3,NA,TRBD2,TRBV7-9,CSSSLGGRGTDTQYF,TGTTCCAGCAGCTTGGGAGGGAGGGGCACAGATACGCAGTATTTT
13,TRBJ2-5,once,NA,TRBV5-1,CASSLESQETQYF,TGCGCCAGCAGCTTGGAGAGCCAAGAGACCCAGTACTTC
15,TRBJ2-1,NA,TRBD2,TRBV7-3,CASSIPSGSGSEQFF,TGTGCCAGCAGCATACCTAGCGGGAGTGGTAGTGAGCAGTTCTTC
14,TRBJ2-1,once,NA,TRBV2,CASSDPRGNNEQFF,TGTGCCAGCAGCGACCCACGGGGGAACAATGAGCAGTTCTTC
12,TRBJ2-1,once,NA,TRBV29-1,CSVDDSYNEQFF,TGCAGCGTTGACGACAGTTACAATGAGCAGTTCTTC
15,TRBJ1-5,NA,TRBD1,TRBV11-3,CASRSDREGAQPQHF,TGTGCCAGCCGCTCGGACAGGGAGGGTGCTCAGCCCCAGCATTTT
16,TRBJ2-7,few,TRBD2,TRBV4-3,CASSQDRGGPEYEQYF,TGCGCCAGCAGCCAAGATCGGGGGGGGCCTGAATACGAGCAGTACTTC
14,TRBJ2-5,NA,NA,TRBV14,CASSPFTREETQYF,TGTGCCAGCAGCCCCTTCACGAGGGAAGAGACCCAGTACTTC
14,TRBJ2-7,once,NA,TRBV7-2,CASSLGGNAYEQYF,TGTGCCAGCAGCTTAGGCGGGAATGCCTACGAGCAGTACTTC
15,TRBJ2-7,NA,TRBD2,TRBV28,CASSLLGTSGYEQYF,TGTGCCAGCAGTTTATTGGGGACTAGCGGCTACGAGCAGTACTTC
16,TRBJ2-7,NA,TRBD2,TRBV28,CASSLLERLAAYEQYF,TGTGCCAGCAGTTTATTGGAGAGACTAGCGGCGTACGAGCAGTACTTC
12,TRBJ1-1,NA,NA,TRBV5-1,CASSTGQSEAFF,TGCGCCAGCAGCACAGGACAGAGTGAAGCTTTCTTT
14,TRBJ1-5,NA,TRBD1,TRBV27,CASSPNTGGQPQHF,TGTGCCAGCAGTCCGAACACAGGGGGACAGCCCCAGCATTTT
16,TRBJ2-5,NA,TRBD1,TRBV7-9,CASSRGDRGRRETQYF,TGTGCCAGCAGCCGAGGGGACAGGGGGCGTCGAGAGACCCAGTACTTC
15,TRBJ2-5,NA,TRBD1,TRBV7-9,CASSSRQGTEETQYF,TGTGCCAGCAGCTCCCGACAGGGGACGGAGGAGACCCAGTACTTC
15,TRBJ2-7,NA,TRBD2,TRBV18,CASSSGLAGSYEQYF,TGTGCCAGCTCATCAGGACTAGCGGGATCCTACGAGCAGTACTTC
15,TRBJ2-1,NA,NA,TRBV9,CASSVVGDSYNEQFF,TGTGCCAGCAGCGTAGTAGGAGATTCCTACAATGAGCAGTTCTTC
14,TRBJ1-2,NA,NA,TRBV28,CASSYSLSNYGYTF,TGTGCCAGCAGTTACTCCCTATCTAACTATGGCTACACCTTC
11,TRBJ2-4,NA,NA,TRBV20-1,CSARVGPSQYF,TGCAGTGCTAGAGTTGGCCCTTCTCAGTACTTC
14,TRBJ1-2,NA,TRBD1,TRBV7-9,CASSLGGGVDGYPF,TGTGCCAGCAGCTTAGGAGGGGGCGTGGATGGCTACCCCTTC
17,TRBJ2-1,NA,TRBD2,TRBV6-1,CASSAIDSGRAHNEQFF,TGTGCCAGCAGTGCGATAGATAGCGGGAGGGCCCACAATGAGCAGTTCTTC
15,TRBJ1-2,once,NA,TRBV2,CASTQTAGTFYGYTF,TGTGCCAGCACACAGACAGCAGGGACATTCTATGGCTACACCTTC
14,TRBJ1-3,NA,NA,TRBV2,CASKPGGTGNTIYF,TGTGCCAGCAAACCTGGGGGGACTGGAAACACCATATATTTT
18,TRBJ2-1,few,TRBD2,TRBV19,CASSIPRTSQPLYNEQFF,TGTGCCAGTAGTATACCCAGGACTAGCCAACCCCTATACAATGAGCAGTTCTTC
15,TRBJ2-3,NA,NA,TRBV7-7,CASSVTGHSTDTQYF,TGTGCTAGCAGCGTTACGGGACACAGCACAGATACGCAGTATTTT
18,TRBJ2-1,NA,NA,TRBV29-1,CSASGRPSIEESCNEQFF,TGCAGCGCCTCAGGGAGGCCAAGTATAGAAGAATCCTGCAATGAGCAGTTCTTC
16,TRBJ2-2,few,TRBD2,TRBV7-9,CASRRTSGKWAGELFF,TGTGCCAGCAGACGTACTAGCGGGAAGTGGGCTGGGGAGCTGTTTTTT
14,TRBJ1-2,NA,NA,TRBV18,CASSPGIQENGYTF,TGTGCCAGCTCACCAGGGATACAGGAAAATGGCTACACCTTC
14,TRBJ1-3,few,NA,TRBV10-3,CAISEAREGNTIYF,TGTGCCATCAGTGAGGCTCGTGAGGGAAACACCATATATTTT
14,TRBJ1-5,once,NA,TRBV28,CASSPGQQRQPQHF,TGTGCCAGCAGTCCCGGACAGCAAAGGCAGCCCCAGCATTTT
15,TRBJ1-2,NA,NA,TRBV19,CASSTPTANHYGYTF,TGTGCCAGTAGTACCCCCACAGCTAACCACTATGGCTACACCTTC
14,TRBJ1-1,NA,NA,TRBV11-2,CASSLVGGNTEAFF,TGTGCCAGCAGCTTAGTAGGGGGAAACACTGAAGCTTTCTTT
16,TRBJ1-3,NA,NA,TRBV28,CASSPPRESAGNTIYF,TGTGCCAGCAGCCCCCCTCGGGAATCGGCTGGAAACACCATATATTTT
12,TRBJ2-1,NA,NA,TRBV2,CASRLGLSGQFF,TGTGCCAGCAGACTAGGTTTGAGTGGGCAGTTCTTC
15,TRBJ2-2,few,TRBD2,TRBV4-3,CASSQGPSGTGELFF,TGCGCCAGCAGCCAAGGGCCTAGCGGCACCGGGGAGCTGTTTTTT
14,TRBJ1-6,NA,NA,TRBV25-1,CASSEYVVGSPLHF,TGTGCCAGCAGTGAATATGTCGTCGGTTCACCCCTCCACTTT
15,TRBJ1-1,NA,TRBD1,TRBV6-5,CASSLSRTGDTEAFF,TGTGCCAGCAGTCTTTCTAGGACAGGGGACACTGAAGCTTTCTTT
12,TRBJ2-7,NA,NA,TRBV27,CASSLGGNEQYF,TGTGCCAGCAGCCTGGGGGGAAACGAGCAGTACTTC
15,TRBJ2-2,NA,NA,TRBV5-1,CASSFSSSQTGELFF,TGCGCCAGCAGCTTTAGTTCTAGCCAGACCGGGGAGCTGTTTTTT
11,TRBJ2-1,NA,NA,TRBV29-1,CSVSGYNEQFF,TGCAGCGTTTCAGGGTACAATGAGCAGTTCTTC
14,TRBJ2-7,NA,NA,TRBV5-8,CASSLDGTTYEQYF,TGTGCCAGCAGCTTGGATGGGACAACCTACGAGCAGTACTTC
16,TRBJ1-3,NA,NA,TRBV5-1,CASSLSPTPSGNTIYF,TGCGCCAGCAGCTTGTCGCCGACACCCTCTGGAAACACCATATATTTT
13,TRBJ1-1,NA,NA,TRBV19,CASSLDFNTEAFF,TGTGCCAGTAGTCTAGACTTTAACACTGAAGCTTTCTTT
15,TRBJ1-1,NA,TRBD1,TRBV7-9,CASSFADRGGTEAFF,TGTGCCAGCAGCTTCGCCGACAGGGGGGGCACTGAAGCTTTCTTT
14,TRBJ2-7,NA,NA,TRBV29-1,CSAQTSLFTYEQYF,TGCAGCGCCCAAACAAGTCTTTTCACCTACGAGCAGTACTTC
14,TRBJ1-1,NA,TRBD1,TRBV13,CASSLGTGGKEAFF,TGTGCCAGCAGCTTAGGGACAGGGGGGAAGGAAGCTTTCTTT
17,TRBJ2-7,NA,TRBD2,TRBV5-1,CASSRAGTSGATYEQYF,TGCGCCAGCAGCCGAGCCGGGACTAGCGGGGCAACCTACGAGCAGTACTTC
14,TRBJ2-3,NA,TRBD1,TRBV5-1,CASSQWTGPDTQYF,TGCGCCAGCAGCCAGTGGACAGGGCCAGATACGCAGTATTTT
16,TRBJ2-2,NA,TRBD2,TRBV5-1,CASSMPGTKNTGELFF,TGCGCCAGCAGCATGCCCGGGACTAAAAACACCGGGGAGCTGTTTTTT
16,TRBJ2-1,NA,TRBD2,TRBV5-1,CASSSRGAGAYNEQFF,TGCGCCAGCAGCTCGCGGGGGGCGGGCGCTTACAATGAGCAGTTCTTC
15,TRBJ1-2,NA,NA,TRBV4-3,CASSQARQLVYGYPF,TGCGCCAGCAGCCAAGCACGACAGCTAGTCTATGGCTACCCCTTC
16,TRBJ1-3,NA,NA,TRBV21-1,CASSLIGQGGGNTIYF,TGTGCCAGTTCCCTTATAGGACAGGGAGGTGGAAACACCATATATTTT
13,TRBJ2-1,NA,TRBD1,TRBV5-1,CASSLVAGQGEFF,TGCGCCAGCAGCTTGGTGGCGGGACAGGGGGAGTTCTTC
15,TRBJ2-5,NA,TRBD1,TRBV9,CASSASTGPRETQYF,TGTGCCAGCAGCGCTTCGACAGGGCCTCGGGAGACCCAGTACTTC
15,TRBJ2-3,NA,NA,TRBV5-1,CASRWTQRSTDTQYF,TGCGCCAGCAGGTGGACTCAGAGGAGTACAGATACGCAGTATTTT
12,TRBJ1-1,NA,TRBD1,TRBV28,CASSRGQGTAFF,TGTGCCAGCAGCCGCGGACAGGGTACAGCTTTCTTT
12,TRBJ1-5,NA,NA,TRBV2,CASSPGPQPQHF,TGTGCCAGCAGTCCAGGGCCTCAGCCCCAGCATTTT